Described below is a single T cell receptor beta chain sequence and its context. The CDR3 length is 19 residues. With 2 bases clipped from V and 2 bases from J, the junction kept 12 bases outside the gene matches. Germline V gene data show CDR1 as MNHEY and CDR2 as SVGEGT. These data belong to a study of blood T cell repertoires in COVID-19. In the study overall: From T cells, B-cell-depleted T cells, or PBMCs came the material, which was cDNA or gDNA.

Profiling relied on immunoSEQ multiplex PCR, and the TCRdb table lists in-frame clones only, not all of them. Altogether more than 85,000 clones are present, 76% being singletons, with the ten largest covering about 4.1%. The source of this sequence is a woman older than 75 with acute or convalescent COVID-19. Sequenced input: peripheral blood. The chain joins TRBV6-2 or TRBV6-3 to TRBJ2-4; 10 bases are shared with TRBD2. Here the CDR3 DNA reads TGTGCCAGCAGTTACACGAACCTAGCGGGAGTGGGTCCCAAAAACATTCAGTACTTC. It specifies CASSYTNLAGVGPKNIQYF.